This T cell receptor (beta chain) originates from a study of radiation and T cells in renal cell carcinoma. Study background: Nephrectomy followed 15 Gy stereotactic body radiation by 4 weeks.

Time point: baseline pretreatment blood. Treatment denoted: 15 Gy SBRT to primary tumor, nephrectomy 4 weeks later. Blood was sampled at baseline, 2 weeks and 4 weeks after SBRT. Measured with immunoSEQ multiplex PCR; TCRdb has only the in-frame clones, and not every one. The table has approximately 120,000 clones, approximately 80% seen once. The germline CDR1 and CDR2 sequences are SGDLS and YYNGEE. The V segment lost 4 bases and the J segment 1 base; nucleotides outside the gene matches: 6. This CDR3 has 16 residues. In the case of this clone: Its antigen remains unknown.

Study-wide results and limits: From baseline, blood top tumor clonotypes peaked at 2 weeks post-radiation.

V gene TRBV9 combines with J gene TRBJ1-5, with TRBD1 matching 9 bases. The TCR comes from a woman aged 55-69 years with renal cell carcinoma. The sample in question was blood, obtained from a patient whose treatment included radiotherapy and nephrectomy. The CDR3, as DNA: TGTGCCAGCAGCTTTGGGACAGGGTTAAGCAATCAGCCCCAGCATTTT. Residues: CASSFGTGLSNQPQHF.